Below, 24 T cell receptor beta chains from the same sample are listed, as sequenced in a study of post-analysis software for immune sequencing data. Study observations and caveats: About 5 TRBV segments (TRBV5-6, TRBV5-1 and TRBV20-1 among them) occurred more frequently in patients than in controls.

For these receptors, no antigen is known. cDNA libraries of TCR beta carried unique molecular identifiers. From the PCR reads, TCRdb called clonotypes with MiXCR, one entry per CDR3 protein. The data hold about 570,000 distinct CDR3 sequences, with about a third observed a single time. The specimen sequenced was blood. The receptors derive from a girl under 18 with multiple sclerosis.

This sequence joins TRBV5-1 and TRBJ1-4, with 7 bases lining up with TRBD1. Trimming cost V 4 bases and J 8 bases; bases outside gene matches: 8. This CDR3 contains 14 residues. Germline V gives CDR1 SGHRS, CDR2 YFSETQ. The CDR3 region is CASSVGTVYEKLFF. As DNA, the CDR3 is TGCGCCAGCAGCGTCGGGACAGTTTACGAAAAACTGTTTTTT.

The chain links TRBV20-1 to TRBJ2-5; D remains ambiguous. The CDR3 consists of 9 residues. Germline V CDR1 and CDR2: DFQATT, SNEGSKA (reference sequence). With 5 bases removed from V and 5 bases from J, the gap between germline ends came to 3 bases. CDR3 sequence (DNA): TGCAGTGCTTATGAGACCCAGTACTTC. Its translation: CSAYETQYF.

The J gene is TRBJ2-5, the V gene TRBV7-2; 7 bases agree with TRBD2. The CDR3 is 15 amino acids. Trimming cost V 5 bases and J 2 bases; bases outside gene matches: 8. Germline V gene data show CDR1 as SGHTA and CDR2 as FQGNSA. Here the CDR3 DNA reads TGTGCCAGCAGCCGAAGCGGGGTATGGCAAGAGACCCAGTACTTC. Translation: CASSRSGVWQETQYF.

This clonotype has a single count. The chain joins TRBV3-1 to TRBJ2-1; 9 bases line up with TRBD2. V was clipped by 3 bases and J by 5 bases; unmatched bases: 5. The CDR3 is 15 amino acids. From germline, CDR1 is LGHDT and CDR2 YNNKEL (reference sequence). The DNA of the CDR3 is TGTGCCAGCAGCCATCTAGCGGGGCGGAACAATGAGCAGTTCTTC. Its translation: CASSHLAGRNNEQFF.

This rearrangement joins TRBV5-1 to TRBJ1-2; 8 positions agree with TRBD1. CDR3 size: 15 residues. V trimming: 2 bases; J trimming: 7 bases; junction bases outside the gene matches: 10. Germline values: CDR1 SGHRS, CDR2 YFSETQ. This CDR3 reads CASSFDRGSASGYTF. CDR3 in DNA: TGCGCCAGCAGCTTTGACAGGGGATCAGCATCTGGCTACACCTTC. The variable domain in full, with the rest retrieved from reference TRBV5-1 and TRBJ1-2, is KAGVTQTPRYLIKTRGQQVTLSCSPISGHRSVSWYQQTPGQGLQFLFEYFSETQRNKGNFPGRFSGRQFSNSRSEMNVSTLELGDSALYLCASSFDRGSASGYTFGSGTRLTVV.

J is TRBJ1-2 and V is TRBV5-1; the match to TRBD1 covers 8 bases. Germline V lookup: CDR1 SGHRS, CDR2 YFSETQ. The CDR3 consists of 15 residues. V gave up 1 base and J gave up 6 bases; unmatched junction bases: 8. The CDR3: CASSLILSGGDGYTF. CDR3 bases: TGCGCCAGCAGCTTGATTTTGTCAGGGGGCGATGGCTACACCTTC.

This clonotype turned up a few times. This rearrangement joins TRBV3-1 to TRBJ2-2; 7 bases line up with TRBD1. The germline gives CDR1 LGHDT, CDR2 YNNKEL (reference sequence). There are 14 residues in the CDR3. The V segment lost 3 bases and the J segment 5 bases; nucleotides outside the gene matches: 3. CDR3 in amino acids: CASSHGQATGELFF. CDR3 nucleotides: TGTGCCAGCAGCCATGGACAGGCTACCGGGGAGCTGTTTTTT.

The rearrangement uses TRBV6-2 or TRBV6-3 and TRBJ2-7, with 7 bases lining up with TRBD1. The germline CDR1 and CDR2 sequences are MNHEY and SVGEGT. There are 13 residues in the CDR3. The trim removed 0 bases at V and 6 bases at J, leaving 2 bases unmatched. CDR3 nucleotides: TGTGCCAGCAGTTACTCCCGGGACAGCGAGCAGTACTTC. This gives the protein CASSYSRDSEQYF.

V gene TRBV3-1 combines with J gene TRBJ2-1, with D possibly being TRBD1 or TRBD2 (5 bases each). This CDR3 spans 16 amino acids. Germline CDR1 LGHDT, CDR2 YNNKEL (reference sequence). V was pared by 3 bases and J by 0 bases, with 12 bases between. The CDR3 nucleotides read TGTGCCAGCAGCCACTCGGGGACCGGCTCCTACAATGAGCAGTTCTTC. Its translation: CASSHSGTGSYNEQFF.

The chain employs TRBV20-1 and TRBJ2-5; D is undetermined. Germline CDR1 is DFQATT and CDR2 is SNEGSKA (reference sequence). The V end was cut by 3 bases, the J end by 3 bases, with 8 bases between. This CDR3 comprises 12 residues. The CDR3, as DNA: TGCAGTGCTAGTTGGCTAAAAGAGACCCAGTACTTC. Translated, it gives CSASWLKETQYF.

V is TRBV27 and J is TRBJ2-1; TRBD2 is a possible D gene (6 bases). Germline loops: CDR1 MNHEY, CDR2 SMNVEV (reference sequence). This CDR3 spans 14 amino acids. Between the trimmed V and J ends, which lost 4 bases and 5 bases, there was a span of 12 bases. Written as DNA, the CDR3 is TGTGCCAGCAGTTCTCCCGGGAGAAACAATGAGCAGTTCTTC. Translated, it gives CASSSPGRNNEQFF.

Comments on this clonotype: At one end, the junction sequence differs from germline, possibly due to a read error. The CDR3 DNA reads TGCGCCAACAGCCAAGATGGTGGAACATTCGGGGGAGATACGCAGTATTTT. Its protein product is CANSQDGGTFGGDTQYF. This chain joins TRBV4-1 and TRBJ2-3; maybe TRBD2 (6 bases). The CDR3 extends over 17 amino acids. Germline values: CDR1 MGHRA, CDR2 YSYEKL.

J is TRBJ1-2 and V is TRBV7-9; no clear D. V lost 5 bases, J lost 8 bases, and 15 bases lay in between. Germline lookup yields CDR1 SEHNR and CDR2 FQNEAQ (reference sequence). The CDR3 extends over 13 amino acids. CDR3 coding DNA: TGTGCCAGCAGCCCTCGAGTTCCAGGCGGCTACACCTTC. It codes for CASSPRVPGGYTF. Variable domain in full (rest from reference TRBV7-9 and TRBJ1-2): DTGVSQNPRHKITKRGQNVTFRCDPISEHNRLYWYRQTLGQGPEFLTYFQNEAQLEKSRLLSDRFSAERPKGSFSTLEIQRTEQGDSAMYLCASSPRVPGGYTFGSGTRLTVV.

This clonotype was seen just once. The chain combines TRBV12-3 or TRBV12-4 with TRBJ2-4; D is ambiguous. Gene TRBJ2-7 matches the end of the DNA better, so the J call may be wrong. The CDR3 contains 14 residues. The CDR3 protein is CASSSEVLEYEQYF. In DNA form, the CDR3 reads TGTGCCAGCAGCTCAGAGGTTTTAGAGTACGAGCAGTACTTC.

This clonotype was counted a few times. This chain uses TRBV5-1 with TRBJ2-3; a weak D match, TRBD2 (5 bases). The length of the CDR3 is 14 residues. The V and J ends lost 1 base and 4 bases respectively, with 10 bases between them. Germline-derived CDR1 and CDR2 are SGHRS and YFSETQ. CDR3: CASSLIEGSDTQYF. CDR3 nucleotide sequence: TGCGCCAGCAGCTTGATCGAGGGATCAGATACGCAGTATTTT.

This clonotype was seen ten or more times. The chain carries TRBV10-3 and TRBJ2-7; perhaps D is TRBD1 or TRBD2 (5 bases each). V was cut by 8 bases and J by 10 bases, with 18 bases left in between. The CDR3 runs 12 residues. CDR1 and CDR2 (germline): ENHRY, SYGVKD. CDR3 bases: TGTGCCATCTCCGGGGCCGGGTCAGCCCAGTACTTC. Translating gives CAISGAGSAQYF.

This chain's CDR3 is CASSQPLSPEQYF. The CDR3 DNA is TGTGCCAGCAGCCAGCCCTTGAGTCCTGAGCAGTACTTC. The chain employs TRBV3-1 and TRBJ2-7; D gene unclear. The germline gives CDR1 LGHDT, CDR2 YNNKEL (reference sequence). There are 13 residues in the CDR3. V gave up 3 bases and J gave up 7 bases, with 13 bases separating them.

This clonotype has only one observation. A much larger clone differs from this one at a single base, so this may be a read error. The chain is built from TRBV29-1 and TRBJ2-4; 8 bases align to TRBD2. This CDR3 is 14 amino acids long. The J segment lost 13 bases and the V segment lost 7 bases, leaving 18 bases of the junction unmatched. Germline V gene lookup returns CDR1 SQVTM and CDR2 ANQGSEA. The CDR3 region is CSGALFGGAYGQYF. The DNA for the CDR3 is TGCAGCGGAGCCCTCTTCGGGGGGGCCTACGGGCAGTACTTC.

V usage is TRBV4-2 and J usage is TRBJ1-5, with 11 bases lining up with TRBD1. The CDR3 consists of 17 residues. The germline CDR1 and CDR2 sequences are LGHNA and YNFKEQ. The V segment lost 2 bases and the J segment 7 bases; nucleotides outside the gene matches: 10. The CDR3 DNA reads TGTGCCAGCAGCCAACCAGGACAGGGGGCGACGTACCAGCCCCAGCATTTT. Amino acids: CASSQPGQGATYQPQHF.

The rearrangement joins TRBV20-1 to TRBJ2-5, with D perhaps assigned TRBD1 or TRBD2 (5 bases each). Germline-derived CDR1 and CDR2 are DFQATT and SNEGSKA (reference sequence). Trimming left V 3 bases short and J 2 bases short, with 16 bases between. The CDR3 runs 15 residues. CDR3 DNA sequence: TGCAGTGCTAGTACGGGGCAGATCCTACAAGAGACCCAGTACTTC. This gives the protein CSASTGQILQETQYF.

This clonotype was found a few times. The chain joins TRBV6-6 to TRBJ2-3; 13 positions match TRBD2. The germline CDR1 and CDR2 sequences are MNHNY and SVGAGI (reference sequence). Trimming at V came to 8 bases and at J to 2 bases, leaving 4 bases not matched to a gene. There are 15 residues in the CDR3. The DNA for the CDR3 is TGTGCCAGCGGGACTAGCGGGATCCCCACAGATACGCAGTATTTT. Residues: CASGTSGIPTDTQYF.

At least ten counts were recorded for this clonotype. J is TRBJ2-7 and V is TRBV12-3 or TRBV12-4; a possible D gene is TRBD2 (5 bases). The V end lost 3 bases, the J end lost 4 bases, and 7 bases lay between the germline ends. The CDR3 totals 12 residues. CDR3: CASSFPGYEQYF. The CDR3, as DNA: TGTGCCAGCAGTTTTCCGGGGTACGAGCAGTACTTC.

This chain joins TRBV4-1 and TRBJ2-4; D gene uncertain. Trimming took 3 bases from V and 13 from J, leaving 13 bases between them. The CDR3 is 12 residues long. Per germline, CDR1 MGHRA and CDR2 YSYEKL. The CDR3 sequence: CASSHNIGEQYF. The CDR3 region has the DNA TGCGCCAGCAGCCATAATATCGGTGAGCAGTACTTC.

As regards this clonotype: Germline is not matched at one junction end, which may reflect a read error. The chain carries TRBV7-7 and TRBJ2-1; TRBD2 matches at 12 bases. The V gene's germline CDR1 is SSHAT and CDR2 FNYEAQ (reference sequence). The CDR3 sequence is 19 residues long. CDR3 residues: CASSLETSGGPSSHNEQFF. The CDR3 region has the DNA TGTGCTAGCAGCTTGGAGACTAGCGGGGGCCCGAGCTCGCACAACGAGCAGTTCTTC.